This T cell receptor beta chain was identified during a study of OX40 agonist ivuxolimab in advanced cancers. A note on the overall study: Ivuxolimab was a fully human IgG2 agonistic monoclonal antibody targeting the costimulatory receptor OX40 (CD134). Prior anti-PD-1, anti-PD-L1 or anti-CTLA-4 therapy was permitted, and checkpoint inhibitors had been received by about 36% of dose-escalation patients. Of the approximately 50 patients in dose escalation, around 19 had hepatocellular carcinoma, about 15 had melanoma, 9 had renal cell carcinoma and 9 had head and neck cancer. Three dose-escalation patients achieved partial responses, one with hepatocellular carcinoma and two with cutaneous melanoma. The purpose of peripheral TCRbeta sequencing was to test whether ivuxolimab changed TCR sequence diversity and led to clonal T-cell expansion. The monotherapy dose-escalation portion (N ≈ 50 patients) of the phase I ivuxolimab trial is reported in the paper. Intravenous ivuxolimab was administered to patients every 2 weeks at six dose levels: 0.01, 0.1, 0.3, 1.5, 3 and 10 mg/kg. In the dose-escalation cohort, 82.7% of patients were male, and the mean age was about 55 years, with a range of about 23 to 85.

Comments on this clone: The specificity of this receptor is unknown. No per-base quality is available; no much larger clone lies one base away.

CDR1 and CDR2, per the germline V gene, are SGHRS and YFSETQ. Spanning cysteine to phenylalanine, the CDR3 consists of 12 amino acids. The entry retains the CDR3 DNA only, 36 bases that are in frame from base 1. Relative to germline, V is 6 bases shorter and J is 1 base shorter, with 4 bases between their ends. Genomic DNA was isolated from the sorted cells so that the TCRbeta CDR3 region could be sequenced. The immunoSEQ Assay was used for sequencing of TCRbeta CDR3 regions. The table comes from immuneACCESS by way of TCRdb, which keeps in-frame sequences with V and J called. Part of the clones is missing from these tables; in studies checked, under half for an unresolved V gene and the rest for unknown reasons. The sample data list 73,000 or so clones, and roughly four fifths of these were observed just once. Roughly 0.4% of the sample belongs to the ten largest clones. Patients with a history of autoimmune disease or receiving systemic immunosuppression were excluded from the trial. Peripheral blood for TCR sequencing was collected from all dose cohorts at baseline, on cycle 4 day 1, and on cycle 7 day 1. Samples were obtained from an open-label, multicenter, first-in-human phase I dose-escalation trial of ivuxolimab. Adults with locally advanced or metastatic head and neck squamous cell, hepatocellular, melanoma or renal cell carcinoma were enrolled in the trial. Before TCR sequencing, CD4+ and CD8+ T cells were separately sorted from peripheral blood.

Here is what the overall study found, with its caveats: Low levels of normalized T-cell clonal expansion were also seen in some patients who did not respond. After ivuxolimab, more expanded clones were found on average in CD8+ T cells than in CD4+ T cells. Clonal expansion of both CD4+ and CD8+ blood T cells was observed from baseline to week 6 at doses 0.1 to 3.0 mg/kg. The antigen specificity of the peripheral T cells that underwent clonal expansion was not determined. In partial responders in the 0.1-3.0 mg/kg groups, normalized peripheral clonal expansion was found to be among the lowest, especially among CD8+ T cells.

The starting material was CD4+ or CD8+ T cells sorted from blood, obtained in a trial of the OX40 agonist ivuxolimab. The chain links TRBV5-1 with TRBJ2-2; there is no confident call for the D gene. The TCR originated in an adult with an advanced solid tumor such as melanoma, head and neck, liver or kidney cancer. The CDR3 protein: CASTENTGELFF. The DNA sequence is TGCGCCAGCACGGAGAACACCGGGGAGCTGTTTTTT.